These 20 T cell receptor beta chains share one sample of origin, sequenced in a study of control samples from healthy donors and cancer patients. Clones were sequenced by immunoSEQ multiplex PCR, and TCRdb holds only the in-frame ones, with some missing. The data show about 230,000 clones, with almost 85% seen just once and less than 15% held by the top ten. Sequencing used PBMCs. Receptors were obtained from a woman aged 55 to 70 with lung cancer.

The rearrangement uses TRBV11-2 and TRBJ2-1; D remains unclear. The V gene lost 1 base and the J gene lost 10 bases, with 11 bases spanning the gap. CDR3 length: 13 amino acids. Germline CDR1 and CDR2: SGHAT and FQNNGV. Written as DNA, the CDR3 is TGTGCCAGCAGCTTAGGGTTAGCATACGAGCAGTTCTTC. Translated: CASSLGLAYEQFF.

V and J are TRBV6-5 and TRBJ1-5, with D perhaps matching TRBD1 (6 bases). From germline, CDR1 is MNHEY and CDR2 SVGAGI. V lost 2 bases and J lost 7, with 9 bases in between. CDR3 length: 13 amino acids. CDR3 DNA: TGTGCCAGCAGTTACGTCCAGGGGCAGCCCCAGCATTTT. Translation: CASSYVQGQPQHF.

The V gene is TRBV12-3 or TRBV12-4, the J gene TRBJ2-1, with 8 bases that match TRBD1. V lost 7 bases and J lost 9; bases outside the gene matches: 5. CDR3 length equals 12 residues. In DNA form, the CDR3 reads TGTGCCAGCAAGAGACAGGGGCGTGAGCAGTTCTTC. Protein product: CASKRQGREQFF.

The genes are TRBV11-2 and TRBJ2-1, with 13 bases matching TRBD2. Germline-derived CDR1 and CDR2 are SGHAT and FQNNGV. CDR3 length equals 17 residues. With V trimmed by 1 base and J by 6 bases, 6 bases remained unmatched. Here the CDR3 reads CASSLGTSGSLGNEQFF. CDR3 nucleotide sequence: TGTGCCAGCAGCTTAGGGACTAGCGGGAGCCTTGGCAATGAGCAGTTCTTC.

This chain links TRBV7-9 with TRBJ1-2, with D hard to call. This CDR3 contains 13 residues. Germline V lookup: CDR1 SEHNR, CDR2 FQNEAQ (reference sequence). Trimming left V 1 base short and J 4 bases short, with 7 bases between. The CDR3 bases are TGTGCCAGCAGCTTAGAGGGTTTCTATGGCTACACCTTC. It codes for CASSLEGFYGYTF.

V usage is TRBV16 and J usage is TRBJ2-7, with 7 positions matching TRBD2. The J segment lost 6 bases and the V segment lost 4 bases, leaving 18 bases of the junction unmatched. The germline V gene encodes CDR1 KGHSY and CDR2 FQNENV. CDR3 length: 17 residues. The CDR3 here is CASSPLSGREKMVEQYF. CDR3 nucleotides: TGTGCCAGCAGCCCACTATCGGGGAGGGAGAAAATGGTCGAGCAGTACTTC. The entire variable domain, with the rest obtained from reference TRBV16 and TRBJ2-7, is as follows: GEEVAQTPKHLVRGEGQKAKLYCAPIKGHSYVFWYQQVLKNEFKFLISFQNENVFDETGMPKERFSAKCLPNSPCSLEIQATKLEDSAVYFCASSPLSGREKMVEQYFGPGTRLTVT.

This chain connects TRBV28 to TRBJ1-2, with D perhaps matching TRBD1 (6 bases). Germline V CDR1 and CDR2: MDHEN, SYDVKM. This CDR3 spans 18 amino acids. The germline V and J ends were trimmed by 2 bases and 0 bases, with 19 bases remaining between them. In DNA form, the CDR3 reads TGTGCCAGCAGTTTAAGGGGTAGGGGGGAAATTCCTAACTATGGCTACACCTTC. It translates to CASSLRGRGEIPNYGYTF.

The gene calls are TRBV25-1 and TRBJ1-5; TRBD1 is a possible D gene (5 bases). The CDR3 extends over 16 amino acids. Trimming removed 8 bases from V and 0 bases from J, with 17 bases in between. Germline assignment: CDR1 MGHDK and CDR2 SYGVNS. The chain's CDR3 is CASDGTELYSNQPQHF. For the CDR3, the DNA is TGTGCCAGCGACGGGACGGAATTATATAGCAATCAGCCCCAGCATTTT.

The chain combines TRBV6-5 with TRBJ1-5; 8 nucleotides agree with TRBD1. The CDR3 is 16 residues long. The germline V gene has CDR1 MNHEY and CDR2 SVGAGI. Trimming at V came to 1 base and at J to 6 bases, leaving 8 bases not matched to a gene. CDR3 in DNA: TGTGCCAGCAGTTACTGGGGGGGACAGGAAAGTCAGCCCCAGCATTTT. As protein: CASSYWGGQESQPQHF.

V gene TRBV11-2 combines with J gene TRBJ2-3, with a possible D match to TRBD2 (6 bases). The germline gives CDR1 SGHAT, CDR2 FQNNGV. V was clipped by 1 base and J by 0 bases, with 11 bases between them. This CDR3 is 16 amino acids long. This CDR3 is CASSLGRGGSTDTQYF. The CDR3 DNA is TGTGCCAGCAGCTTAGGGCGGGGCGGTAGCACAGATACGCAGTATTTT.

The chain uses TRBV7-2 and TRBJ2-3, with 12 bases that match TRBD2. With V trimmed by 4 bases and J by 2 bases, 1 base remained unmatched. CDR1 and CDR2 (germline): SGHTA, FQGNSA. This CDR3 region has 15 residues. CDR3 in DNA: TGTGCCAGCAGCTCTAGCGGGAGGGTCACAGATACGCAGTATTTT. Its protein product is CASSSSGRVTDTQYF.

The chain uses TRBV5-1 and TRBJ2-3; D gene unclear. The ends were cut back, 0 bases at V and 6 bases at J, with 5 bases in the middle. The V gene's germline CDR1 is SGHRS and CDR2 YFSETQ. This CDR3 is 12 amino acids long. As DNA, the CDR3 is TGCGCCAGCAGCTTGGGAGTTGATACGCAGTATTTT. Translation gives CASSLGVDTQYF.

This clone is a singleton in its sample. This chain connects TRBV6-5 to TRBJ2-1; no reliable D call. The CDR3 spans 11 residues. Between the trimmed V and J ends, which lost 10 bases and 10 bases, there was a span of 14 bases. Germline lookup yields CDR1 MNHEY and CDR2 SVGAGI. The CDR3 nucleotides read TGTGCCACCCGCCTATCTATGGAGCAGTTCTTC. This translates into CATRLSMEQFF.

The sample holds a few counts of this clone. This chain joins TRBV4-2 and TRBJ1-5; D unclear. Germline V gene lookup returns CDR1 LGHNA and CDR2 YNFKEQ. The CDR3 extends over 15 amino acids. V gave up 1 base and J gave up 2 bases, with 9 bases separating them. CDR3 sequence (DNA): TGTGCCAGCAGCCAAGTGGGTAGCGGCAATCAGCCCCAGCATTTT. Protein: CASSQVGSGNQPQHF.

The chain employs TRBV12-3 or TRBV12-4 and TRBJ1-3; D call uncertain. The CDR3 extends over 13 amino acids. With 3 bases removed from V and 6 bases from J, the gap between germline ends came to 9 bases. CDR3 region: CASSLGGENTIYF. In DNA, the CDR3 is TGTGCCAGCAGTTTGGGCGGGGAAAACACCATATATTTT.

This chain uses TRBV30 with TRBJ2-1, with TRBD1 matching over 7 bases. CDR3 size: 13 residues. V shed 5 bases and J 9 bases; nucleotides not matched to a gene: 10. CDR1 and CDR2 (germline): GTSNPN, SVGIG (reference sequence). The CDR3 coding sequence is TGTGCCTGGGACAGGGCGTTTGGGGGTGAGCAGTTCTTC. Encoded protein: CAWDRAFGGEQFF.

The V call is TRBV5-1, the J call TRBJ2-1; 9 bases fit TRBD2. The germline gives CDR1 SGHRS, CDR2 YFSETQ. With 4 bases clipped from V and 4 bases from J, the junction kept 12 bases outside the gene matches. The CDR3 consists of 17 residues. The CDR3 reads CASSPSGSGSGYNEQFF. The CDR3 DNA reads TGCGCCAGCAGCCCCTCTGGTAGCGGGAGCGGTTACAATGAGCAGTTCTTC.

V and J are TRBV5-1 and TRBJ1-1, with TRBD1 as a possible D gene (5 bases). Germline V gives CDR1 SGHRS, CDR2 YFSETQ. Deletions cut 0 bases from V and 6 bases from J, with 21 bases between. The CDR3 is 17 residues long. The CDR3 region is CASSLGQPAGPGAEAFF. In DNA, the CDR3 is TGCGCCAGCAGCTTGGGACAGCCCGCTGGGCCGGGCGCTGAAGCTTTCTTT. The complete variable domain, with remaining parts taken from reference TRBV5-1 and TRBJ1-1, reads KAGVTQTPRYLIKTRGQQVTLSCSPISGHRSVSWYQQTPGQGLQFLFEYFSETQRNKGNFPGRFSGRQFSNSRSEMNVSTLELGDSALYLCASSLGQPAGPGAEAFFGQGTRLTVV.

CDR3 coding DNA: TGTGCCAGCAGTGAAATGGCCGGGAGAAGTGAAAAACTGTTTTTT. Residues: CASSEMAGRSEKLFF. The chain combines TRBV6-1 with TRBJ1-4, with D hard to call. Trimming left V 2 bases short and J 7 bases short, with 14 bases between. This CDR3 is 15 amino acids long. Looked up from germline, CDR1 is MNHNS and CDR2 is SASEGT.

The rearrangement joins TRBV6-5 to TRBJ2-5, with TRBD2 matching 10 bases. This CDR3 region has 15 residues. Losses at the gene ends were 6 bases for V and 5 bases for J; bases not matched to a gene: 9. Germline-derived CDR1 and CDR2 are MNHEY and SVGAGI. CDR3 region: CASRESGGAFETQYF. CDR3 in DNA: TGTGCCAGCAGAGAGAGCGGGGGGGCCTTTGAGACCCAGTACTTC.